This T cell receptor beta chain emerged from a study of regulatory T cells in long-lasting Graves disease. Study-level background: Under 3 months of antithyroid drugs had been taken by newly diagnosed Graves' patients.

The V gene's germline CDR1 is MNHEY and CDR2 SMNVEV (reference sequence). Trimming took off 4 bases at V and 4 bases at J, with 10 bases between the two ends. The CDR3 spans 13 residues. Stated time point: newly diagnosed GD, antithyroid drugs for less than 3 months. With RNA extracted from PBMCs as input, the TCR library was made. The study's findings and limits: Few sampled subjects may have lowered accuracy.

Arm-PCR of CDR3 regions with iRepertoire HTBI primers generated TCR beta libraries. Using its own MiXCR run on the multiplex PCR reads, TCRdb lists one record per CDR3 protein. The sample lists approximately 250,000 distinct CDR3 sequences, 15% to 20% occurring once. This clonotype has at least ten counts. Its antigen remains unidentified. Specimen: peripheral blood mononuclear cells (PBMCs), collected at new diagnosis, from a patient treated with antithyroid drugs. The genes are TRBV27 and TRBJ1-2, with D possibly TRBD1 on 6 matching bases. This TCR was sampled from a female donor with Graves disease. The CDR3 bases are TGTGCCAGCAGTTATGTAGGGGGCTATGGCTACACCTTC. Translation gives CASSYVGGYGYTF.